A selection of T cell receptor beta chains follows, all from one sample in a study of T cells after yellow fever vaccination. TCRdb called the 5' RACE reads again in MiXCR, with one record for every CDR3 protein. Here the sample spans 250,000 to 300,000 distinct CDR3 sequences, 5.2% being singletons. Source: CD4+ T cells sorted from PBMCs, taken on the day of the yellow fever booster vaccination. Source of these receptors: a man aged 18 to 30 who received the YFV17D yellow fever vaccine. CDR3s include the opening cysteine and the closing phenylalanine or tryptophan. D genes are given only for firm matches. Clone sizes are given selectively: once, few, many, or a class where the clone is expanded.

J	D	V	size	CDR3	DNA
TRBJ2-7	NA	TRBV30	few	CAWSGLGDNYEQYF	TGTGCCTGGAGTGGACTAGGGGACAACTACGAGCAGTACTTC
TRBJ1-2	TRBD1	TRBV6-1	few	CASSGTGSNYGYTF	TGTGCCAGCAGTGGGACAGGGTCGAACTATGGCTACACCTTC
TRBJ1-4	NA	TRBV20-1	few	CSARDLGGGDEKLFF	TGCAGTGCTAGAGACCTCGGGGGAGGCGATGAAAAACTGTTTTTT
TRBJ1-1	NA	TRBV4-2	many	CASSRGNDEAFF	TGTGCCAGCAGCCGCGGGAACGATGAAGCTTTCTTT
TRBJ1-2	NA	TRBV7-8	few	CASSDINPVPYGYTF	TGTGCCAGCAGCGATATCAACCCCGTGCCCTATGGCTACACCTTC
TRBJ2-7	NA	TRBV2	NA	CASSDVTHLDEQYF	TGTGCCAGCAGTGATGTCACCCACCTCGACGAGCAGTACTTC
TRBJ2-7	TRBD1	TRBV6-5	NA	CASRTTGGSYEQYF	TGTGCCAGCAGAACAACAGGGGGCTCCTACGAGCAGTACTTC
TRBJ2-5	NA	TRBV15	many	CATSRDIGPQETQYF	TGTGCCACCAGCAGAGATATAGGACCCCAAGAGACCCAGTACTTC
TRBJ2-5	TRBD2	TRBV5-1	few	CASSWSSGGPQETQYF	TGCGCCAGCAGCTGGTCTAGCGGGGGACCTCAAGAGACCCAGTACTTC
TRBJ1-1	TRBD1	TRBV5-1	NA	CASRDRPNTEAFF	TGCGCCAGCAGGGACAGGCCGAACACTGAAGCTTTCTTT
TRBJ1-2	NA	TRBV5-1	NA	CASSPGTLLGYTF	TGCGCCAGCAGCCCCGGGACACTCCTAGGCTACACCTTC
TRBJ2-7	TRBD1	TRBV12-3/TRBV12-4	few	CASSRGQGNSYEQYF	TGTGCCAGCAGCCGGGGACAGGGAAACTCCTACGAGCAGTACTTC
TRBJ1-1	NA	TRBV12-5	NA	CASGPGQSLRAEAFF	TGTGCTAGTGGTCCTGGACAGTCCCTTCGGGCTGAAGCTTTCTTT
TRBJ1-5	NA	TRBV10-1	NA	CASSEPGVDNQPQHF	TGCGCCAGCAGTGAGCCCGGGGTCGACAATCAGCCCCAGCATTTT
TRBJ1-2	NA	TRBV29-1	few	CSVATGDYGYTF	TGCAGCGTCGCTACAGGCGACTATGGCTACACCTTC
TRBJ2-1	TRBD2	TRBV7-9	NA	CASSLRGGPYNEQFF	TGTGCCAGCAGCTTACGCGGGGGGCCCTACAATGAGCAGTTCTTC
TRBJ2-2	TRBD2	TRBV4-1	NA	CASSPVRVGGANTGELFF	TGCGCCAGCAGCCCCGTCCGGGTGGGAGGGGCTAACACCGGGGAGCTGTTTTTT
TRBJ1-2	TRBD1	TRBV6-2/TRBV6-3	many	CASSQGAYGYTF	TGTGCCAGCAGCCAGGGGGCCTATGGCTACACCTTC
TRBJ1-1	NA	TRBV29-1	many	CSVGGYRNTEAFF	TGCAGCGTTGGGGGTTATAGGAACACTGAAGCTTTCTTT
TRBJ2-2	NA	TRBV27	few	CASSRPQGFLGTGELFF	TGTGCCAGCAGTCGCCCGCAAGGGTTTTTGGGGACCGGGGAGCTGTTTTTT
TRBJ2-5	TRBD1	TRBV12-3/TRBV12-4	many	CASSSRTGLVETQYF	TGTGCCAGCAGTTCAAGGACAGGGTTGGTAGAGACCCAGTACTTC
TRBJ2-3	TRBD1	TRBV6-6	NA	CASSPDREWADTQYF	TGTGCCAGCAGCCCCGACAGGGAATGGGCAGATACGCAGTATTTT
TRBJ2-2	TRBD2	TRBV5-1	few	CASSFSGTSTGELFF	TGCGCCAGCAGCTTTAGCGGGACCTCCACCGGGGAGCTGTTTTTT
TRBJ1-5	NA	TRBV20-1	NA	CSPDPGPNPSNQPQHF	TGCAGTCCGGATCCGGGCCCCAACCCTAGCAATCAGCCCCAGCATTTT
TRBJ2-3	NA	TRBV6-5	NA	CASSIQGMDPDTQYF	TGTGCCAGCAGTATACAGGGAATGGATCCAGATACGCAGTATTTT
TRBJ2-4	TRBD1	TRBV15	many	CATSRDRSDIQYF	TGTGCCACCAGCAGGGACAGGTCTGACATTCAGTACTTC
TRBJ1-2	TRBD1	TRBV7-2	few	CASSWTGGPFYGYTF	TGTGCCAGCAGCTGGACAGGGGGCCCTTTCTATGGCTACACCTTC
TRBJ2-5	TRBD1	TRBV5-1	few	CASRYLTGTETQYF	TGCGCCAGCAGATACCTGACAGGGACCGAGACCCAGTACTTC
TRBJ2-7	NA	TRBV7-2	few	CASSPPGLLYEQYF	TGTGCCAGCAGCCCCCCGGGACTCCTCTACGAGCAGTACTTC
TRBJ2-3	NA	TRBV9	NA	CASSVAPAVSTDTQYF	TGTGCCAGCAGCGTAGCCCCAGCAGTGAGCACAGATACGCAGTATTTT
TRBJ2-1	NA	TRBV12-3/TRBV12-4	many	CASSLSSGGKTYNEQFF	TGTGCCAGCAGTTTGAGTTCGGGGGGCAAAACCTACAATGAGCAGTTCTTC
TRBJ1-3	NA	TRBV29-1	many	CSPTMGGTSGNTIYF	TGCAGCCCGACTATGGGGGGAACCTCTGGAAACACCATATATTTT
TRBJ2-7	NA	TRBV4-2	few	CASSLGLSTYEQYF	TGTGCCAGCAGCCTGGGACTTAGCACCTACGAGCAGTACTTC
TRBJ2-5	NA	TRBV5-1	few	CASSSRGAEETQYF	TGCGCCAGCAGCTCGCGTGGGGCAGAAGAGACCCAGTACTTC
TRBJ2-5	TRBD2	TRBV7-2	NA	CASSLEGSGGAETQYF	TGTGCCAGCAGCTTAGAGGGGAGCGGGGGGGCGGAGACCCAGTACTTC
TRBJ2-5	NA	TRBV4-2	few	CASSQVGGAEETQYF	TGTGCCAGCAGCCAAGTGGGGGGGGCAGAGGAGACCCAGTACTTC
TRBJ2-1	TRBD2	TRBV12-3/TRBV12-4	many	CASSTPGGGRYNEQFF	TGTGCCAGCAGTACCCCTGGCGGGGGGCGATACAATGAGCAGTTCTTC